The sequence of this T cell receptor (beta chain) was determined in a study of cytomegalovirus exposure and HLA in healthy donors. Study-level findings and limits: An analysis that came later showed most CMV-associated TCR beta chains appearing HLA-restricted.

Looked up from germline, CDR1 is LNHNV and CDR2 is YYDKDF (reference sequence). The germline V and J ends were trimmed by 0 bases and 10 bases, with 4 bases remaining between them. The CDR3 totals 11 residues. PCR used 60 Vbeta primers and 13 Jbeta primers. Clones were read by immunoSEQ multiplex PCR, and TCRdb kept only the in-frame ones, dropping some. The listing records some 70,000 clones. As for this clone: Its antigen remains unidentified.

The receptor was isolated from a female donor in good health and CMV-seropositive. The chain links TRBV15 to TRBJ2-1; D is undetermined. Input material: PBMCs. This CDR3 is CATSRDTEQFF. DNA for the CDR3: TGTGCCACCAGCAGAGATACAGAGCAGTTCTTC.